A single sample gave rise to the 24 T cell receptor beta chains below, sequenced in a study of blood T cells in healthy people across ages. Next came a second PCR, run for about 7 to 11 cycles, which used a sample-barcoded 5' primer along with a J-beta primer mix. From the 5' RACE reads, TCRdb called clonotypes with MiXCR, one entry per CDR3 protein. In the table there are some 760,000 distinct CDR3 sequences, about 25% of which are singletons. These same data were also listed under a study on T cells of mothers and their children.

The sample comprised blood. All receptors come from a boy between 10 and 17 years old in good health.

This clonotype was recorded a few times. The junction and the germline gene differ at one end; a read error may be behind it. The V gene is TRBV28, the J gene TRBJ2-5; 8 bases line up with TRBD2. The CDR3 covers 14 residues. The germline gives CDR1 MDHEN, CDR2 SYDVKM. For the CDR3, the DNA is TGTGCCAGCTCGCCTACCGGGACTAGTTGGGTGCAGCACTTC. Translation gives CASSPTGTSWVQHF.

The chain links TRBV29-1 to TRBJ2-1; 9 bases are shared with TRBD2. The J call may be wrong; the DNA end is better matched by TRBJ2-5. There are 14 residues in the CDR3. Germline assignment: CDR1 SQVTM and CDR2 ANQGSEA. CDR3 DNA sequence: TGCAGCGTTGAAATGGCTAGCGGGATTGAGACCCAGTACTTC. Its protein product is CSVEMASGIETQYF.

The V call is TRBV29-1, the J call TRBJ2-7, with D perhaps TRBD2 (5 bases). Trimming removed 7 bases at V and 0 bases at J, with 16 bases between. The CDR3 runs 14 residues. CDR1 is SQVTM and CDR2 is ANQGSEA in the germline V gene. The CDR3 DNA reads TGCAGCGCCGCTTTGAATCGGGACTCCTACGAGCAGTACTTC. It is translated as CSAALNRDSYEQYF.

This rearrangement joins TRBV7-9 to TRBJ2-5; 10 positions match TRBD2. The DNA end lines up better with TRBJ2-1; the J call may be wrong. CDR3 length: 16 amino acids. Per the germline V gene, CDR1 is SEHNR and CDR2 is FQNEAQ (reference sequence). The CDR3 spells CASSSGLADDVNEQFF. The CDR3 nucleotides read TGTGCCAGCAGCTCCGGACTAGCGGACGACGTCAATGAGCAGTTCTTC.

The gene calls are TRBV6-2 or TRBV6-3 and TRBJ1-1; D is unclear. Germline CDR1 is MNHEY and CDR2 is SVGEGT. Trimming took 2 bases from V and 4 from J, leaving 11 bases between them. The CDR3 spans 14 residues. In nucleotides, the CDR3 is TGTGCCAGCAGTTACGGGAGGGTAGGCACTGAAGCTTTCTTT. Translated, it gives CASSYGRVGTEAFF.

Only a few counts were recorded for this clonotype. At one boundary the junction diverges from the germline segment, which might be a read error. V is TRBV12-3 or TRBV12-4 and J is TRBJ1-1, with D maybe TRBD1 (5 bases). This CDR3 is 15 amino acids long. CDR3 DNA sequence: TGTGCCAGCCGTTTGGGGGGGGGAGGAAACACTGAAGCTTTCTTT. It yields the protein CASRLGGGGNTEAFF.

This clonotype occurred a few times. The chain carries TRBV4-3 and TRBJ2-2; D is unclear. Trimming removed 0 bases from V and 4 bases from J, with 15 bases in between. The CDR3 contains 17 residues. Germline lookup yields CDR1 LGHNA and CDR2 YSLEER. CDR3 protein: CASSQDRVRSITGELFF. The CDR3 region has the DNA TGCGCCAGCAGCCAAGACCGTGTGCGCAGTATCACCGGGGAGCTGTTTTTT.

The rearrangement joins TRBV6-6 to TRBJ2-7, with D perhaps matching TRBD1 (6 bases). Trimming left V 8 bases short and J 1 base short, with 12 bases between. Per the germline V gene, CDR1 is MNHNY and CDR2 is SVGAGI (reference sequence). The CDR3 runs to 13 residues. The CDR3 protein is CASQQGVSYEQYF. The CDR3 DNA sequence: TGTGCCAGCCAACAGGGTGTTTCCTACGAGCAGTACTTC.

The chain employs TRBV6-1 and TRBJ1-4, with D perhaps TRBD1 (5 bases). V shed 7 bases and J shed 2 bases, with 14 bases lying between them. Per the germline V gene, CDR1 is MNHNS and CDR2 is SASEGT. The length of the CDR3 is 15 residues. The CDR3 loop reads CASTSAGVTNEKLFF. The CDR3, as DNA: TGTGCCAGCACCTCGGCGGGGGTGACTAATGAAAAACTGTTTTTT.

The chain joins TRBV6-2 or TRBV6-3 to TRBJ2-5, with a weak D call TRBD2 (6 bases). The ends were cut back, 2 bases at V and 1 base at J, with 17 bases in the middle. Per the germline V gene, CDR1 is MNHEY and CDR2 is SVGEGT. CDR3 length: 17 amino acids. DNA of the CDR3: TGTGCCAGCAGTTACGGGCTCTCCGCGGGGTTCCAAGAGACCCAGTACTTC. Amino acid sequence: CASSYGLSAGFQETQYF.

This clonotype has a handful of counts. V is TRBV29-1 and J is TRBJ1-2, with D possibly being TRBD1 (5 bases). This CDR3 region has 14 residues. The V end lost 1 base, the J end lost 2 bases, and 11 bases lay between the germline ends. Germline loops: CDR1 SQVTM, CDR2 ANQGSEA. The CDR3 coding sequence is TGCAGCGTTGAAGGGCAGGGCGAGAACTATGGCTACACCTTC. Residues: CSVEGQGENYGYTF.

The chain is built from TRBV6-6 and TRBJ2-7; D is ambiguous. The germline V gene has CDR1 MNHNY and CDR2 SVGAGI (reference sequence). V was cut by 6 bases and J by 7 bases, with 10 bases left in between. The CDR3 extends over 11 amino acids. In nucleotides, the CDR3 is TGTGCCAGCAGCCTCACCGTGGAGCAGTACTTC. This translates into CASSLTVEQYF.

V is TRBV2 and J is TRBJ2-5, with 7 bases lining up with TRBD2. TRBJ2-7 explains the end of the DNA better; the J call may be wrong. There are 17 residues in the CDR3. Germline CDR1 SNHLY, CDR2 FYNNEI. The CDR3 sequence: CASSDSTGGHNSYEQYF. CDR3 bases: TGTGCCAGCAGTGATTCAACGGGAGGACATAACTCCTACGAGCAGTACTTC.

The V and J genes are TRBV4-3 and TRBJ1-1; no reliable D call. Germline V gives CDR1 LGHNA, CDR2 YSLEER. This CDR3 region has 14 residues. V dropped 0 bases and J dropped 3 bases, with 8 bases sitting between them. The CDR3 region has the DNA TGCGCCAGCAGCCAAGATAGGGTACACACTGAAGCTTTCTTT. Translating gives CASSQDRVHTEAFF.

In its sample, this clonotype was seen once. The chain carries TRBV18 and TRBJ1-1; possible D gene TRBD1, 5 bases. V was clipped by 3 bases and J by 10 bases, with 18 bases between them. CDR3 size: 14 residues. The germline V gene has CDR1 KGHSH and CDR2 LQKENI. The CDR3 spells CASSPTGTAGTAFF. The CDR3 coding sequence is TGTGCCAGCTCACCGACCGGGACCGCGGGCACAGCTTTCTTT.

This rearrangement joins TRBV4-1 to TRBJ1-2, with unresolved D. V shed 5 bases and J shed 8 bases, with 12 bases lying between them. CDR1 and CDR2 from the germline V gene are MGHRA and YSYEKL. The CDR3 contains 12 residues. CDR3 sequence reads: CASSFPTAGYTF. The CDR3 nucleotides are TGCGCCAGCAGCTTTCCCACCGCCGGCTACACCTTC.

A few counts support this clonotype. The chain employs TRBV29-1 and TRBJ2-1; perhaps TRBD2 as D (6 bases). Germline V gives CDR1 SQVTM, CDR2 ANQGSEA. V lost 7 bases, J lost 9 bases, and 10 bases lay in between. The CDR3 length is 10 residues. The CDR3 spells CSAGGTEQFF. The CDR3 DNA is TGCAGCGCTGGGGGGACTGAGCAGTTCTTC.

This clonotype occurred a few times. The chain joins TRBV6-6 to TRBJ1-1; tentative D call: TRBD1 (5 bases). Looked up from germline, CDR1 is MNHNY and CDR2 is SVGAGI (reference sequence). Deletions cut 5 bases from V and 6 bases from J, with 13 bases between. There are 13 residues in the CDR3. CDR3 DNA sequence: TGTGCCAGCAGTAAAACCCGGGACGCTGAAGCTTTCTTT. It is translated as CASSKTRDAEAFF.

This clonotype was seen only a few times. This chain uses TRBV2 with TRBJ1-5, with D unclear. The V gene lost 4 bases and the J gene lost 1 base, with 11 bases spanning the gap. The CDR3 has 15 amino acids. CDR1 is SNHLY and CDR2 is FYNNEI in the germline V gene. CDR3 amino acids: CASSVEIGSNQPQHF. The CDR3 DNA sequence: TGTGCCAGCAGTGTTGAAATTGGGAGCAATCAGCCCCAGCATTTT.

CDR3 sequence: CASSLSDASRTGELFF. In DNA form, the CDR3 reads TGCGCCAGCAGCTTATCGGACGCGTCGAGGACCGGGGAGCTGTTTTTT. J is TRBJ2-2 and V is TRBV5-1; no firm D call. V lost 2 bases and J 5 bases, leaving 16 bases between the germline ends. CDR3 size: 16 residues. Germline assignment: CDR1 SGHRS and CDR2 YFSETQ.

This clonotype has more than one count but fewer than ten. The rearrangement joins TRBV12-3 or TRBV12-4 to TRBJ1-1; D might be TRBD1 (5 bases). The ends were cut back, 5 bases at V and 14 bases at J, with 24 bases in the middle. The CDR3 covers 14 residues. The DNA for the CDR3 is TGTGCCAGCAGTCGGGGGGGACCAAACACTGGAGCCTTCTTT. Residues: CASSRGGPNTGAFF.

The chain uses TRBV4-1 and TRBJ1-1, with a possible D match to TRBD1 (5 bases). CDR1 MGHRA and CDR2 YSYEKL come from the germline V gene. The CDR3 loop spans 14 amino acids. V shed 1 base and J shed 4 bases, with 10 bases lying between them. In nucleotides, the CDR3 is TGCGCCAGCAGCCAAGGGGGCGGGGTCACTGAAGCTTTCTTT. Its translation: CASSQGGGVTEAFF.

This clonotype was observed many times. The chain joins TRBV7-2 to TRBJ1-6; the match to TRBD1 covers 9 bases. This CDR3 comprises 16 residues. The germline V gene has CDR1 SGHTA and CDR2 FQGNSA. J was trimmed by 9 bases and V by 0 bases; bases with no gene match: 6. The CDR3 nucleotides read TGTGCCAGCAGCTTAGCGGGACAGGGAGGAGGTTCACCCCTCCACTTT. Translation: CASSLAGQGGGSPLHF.

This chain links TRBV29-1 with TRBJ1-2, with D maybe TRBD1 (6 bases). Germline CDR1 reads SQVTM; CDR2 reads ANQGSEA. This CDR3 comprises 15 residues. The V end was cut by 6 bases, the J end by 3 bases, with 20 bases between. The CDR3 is CSVPRGWGADYGYTF. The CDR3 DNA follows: TGCAGCGTGCCCAGGGGTTGGGGGGCTGACTATGGCTACACCTTC.